The subject of this entry is one TCR beta chain. Its cognate antigen is unknown. Sequencing used immunoSEQ multiplex PCR; TCRdb keeps in-frame clones, though not all of them. In the table there are under 200,000 clones, under 90% of which are singletons. These data belong to a study of cytomegalovirus exposure and HLA in healthy donors. Study in general: The approximately 120 validation repertoires were reported in a later analysis to have been generated on the same platform as the roughly 670 first-cohort repertoires. Study-wide points: Rarity marked most TCR sequences, yet some public TCRs occurred in many donors. In vitro assays verified that three CMV-associated chains recognized CMV antigens specifically. Cytomegalovirus association was assigned to more than 150 TCR beta chains.

The CDR3 is 15 residues long. Germline loops: CDR1 MDHEN, CDR2 SYDVKM. Trimming cost V 5 bases and J 3 bases; bases outside gene matches: 6. This chain joins TRBV28 and TRBJ2-1; TRBD1 agrees at 8 bases. The sequencing input was PBMCs. The TCR was taken from a woman between 18 and 29 years old in good health and CMV-seropositive. The CDR3 nucleotides are TGTGCCAGCAGTCTCACAGGGGGAATCTACAATGAGCAGTTCTTC. Translated, it gives CASSLTGGIYNEQFF.